The present T cell receptor (beta chain) was sequenced within a study of blood T cell repertoires in COVID-19. Overall study context: Samples of COVID-19 (acute and convalescent) were obtained from the United States, Italy and Spain. PBMCs, B-cell-depleted T cells, or T cells were the source of the cDNA or gDNA that made up the material.

Original processing notes: Amplification from reference gene primers served as the basis for estimated nucleated cell counts. The protocol was immunoSEQ multiplex PCR, while the TCRdb copy is restricted to in-frame clones and leaves out a portion. D and trimming come from the DNA, and the V and J calls and clone size come from that table. Of 200,000 to 300,000 clones in the sample, about 85% are singletons; the top ten hold approximately 6.3%. V lost 6 bases, J lost 6 bases, and 7 bases stayed unmatched. The length of the CDR3 is 14 residues. The V gene's germline CDR1 is SGHDT and CDR2 YYEEEE. This clone was seen just once.

The receptor was isolated from a woman aged 60-70 years with active or convalescent COVID-19. Material for sequencing was peripheral blood. This rearrangement joins TRBV5-6 to TRBJ2-1; TRBD2 matches 9 bases. The DNA of the CDR3 is TGTGCCAGCACGGGGCGGGGGGGCCTCAATGAGCAGTTCTTC. This encodes CASTGRGGLNEQFF.